These 6 T cell receptor beta chains were sequenced from one sample in a study of T cells in pancreatic ductal adenocarcinoma (dated by TCRdb to 2016 to 2017). Pancreatic ductal adenocarcinoma patients who had undergone surgery without neoadjuvant therapy were selected. Library generation was performed with the immunoSEQ multiplex PCR assay. What TCRdb holds here is the immuneACCESS table cut down to in-frame rearrangements. Part of the clones is not present; checked against another copy, under half of the missing clones reflect an unresolved V gene, and the others are unexplained. The sample table shows approximately 19,000 clones, and about nine tenths are seen once. The ten most abundant clones make up 0.94% of the sample. The specimen sequenced was PBMCs. These TCRs come from a human donor with pancreatic ductal adenocarcinoma.

The rearrangement uses TRBV27 and TRBJ2-7, with D tentatively TRBD2 (6 bases). Trimming took off 4 bases at V and 0 bases at J, with 13 bases between the two ends. CDR3 length equals 15 residues. Germline CDR1 reads MNHEY; CDR2 reads SMNVEV (reference sequence). The CDR3 spells CASSYSGTDSYEQYF. The CDR3 bases are TGTGCCAGCAGTTATTCCGGGACTGACTCCTACGAGCAGTACTTC.

The chain is built from TRBV18 and TRBJ1-4; the D gene is possibly TRBD1 (5 bases). Germline CDR1 and CDR2: KGHSH and LQKENI. CDR3 length equals 14 residues. The V and J ends lost 2 bases and 8 bases respectively, with 12 bases between them. CDR3 protein: CASSPGTRGEKLFF. DNA for the CDR3: TGTGCCAGCTCACCAGGGACTAGAGGGGAAAAACTGTTTTTT.

The chain has TRBV7-2 and TRBJ2-1, with D possibly being TRBD2 (5 bases). Trimming took 2 bases from V and 5 from J, leaving 7 bases between them. From germline, CDR1 is SGHTA and CDR2 FQGNSA. The CDR3 length is 13 residues. The CDR3 is CASSLMRDNEQFF. DNA for the CDR3: TGTGCCAGCAGCTTAATGAGGGACAATGAGCAGTTCTTC.

V usage is TRBV4-2 and J usage is TRBJ1-1; D possibly corresponds to TRBD1 (6 bases). In germline, CDR1 is LGHNA, CDR2 YNFKEQ. V shed 4 bases and J shed 1 base, with 16 bases lying between them. The CDR3 is made up of 16 amino acids. This CDR3 is CASSRMGAGENTEAFF. The CDR3 DNA reads as TGTGCCAGCAGCCGCATGGGAGCAGGGGAGAACACTGAAGCTTTCTTT.

The rearrangement uses TRBV7-2 and TRBJ2-5; D is uncertain. Germline CDR1 reads SGHTA; CDR2 reads FQGNSA. V was cut by 2 bases and J by 5 bases, with 9 bases left in between. This CDR3 comprises 13 residues. This CDR3 reads CASSLSPRETQYF. The CDR3 coding sequence is TGTGCCAGCAGCTTATCCCCACGGGAGACCCAGTACTTC.

V gene TRBV1 combines with J gene TRBJ1-1; TRBD1, the table's D call, lacks a check against the DNA. TRBV1 corresponds to a pseudogene. This CDR3 comprises 17 residues. CDR3 amino acids: CTSSPRGAKGVDTEAFF. In DNA, the CDR3 is TGCACCAGCAGCCCCAGGGGCGCCAAGGGGGTGGACACTGAAGCTTTCTTT.